This T cell receptor (beta chain) derives from a study of cytomegalovirus exposure and HLA in healthy donors. Whole-study results and caveats: A few of the chains that were CMV-associated were confirmed in vitro to be specific for CMV antigens. When a later analysis compared HLA-associated TCR beta chains with equally common others, the HLA-associated chains turned out to be more clonally expanded and to have lower generation probabilities.

This CDR3 has 14 residues. CDR1 is MNHEY, CDR2 SVGAGI, per germline. V shed 5 bases and J 8 bases; nucleotides not matched to a gene: 11. For this clone: Its target is not known.

The PCR had 60 Vbeta and 13 Jbeta primers. Measured with immunoSEQ multiplex PCR; TCRdb has only the in-frame clones, and not every one. This table has around 180,000 clones, approximately 80% appearing once. This sequence was found in a woman in her 50s in good health and CMV-seronegative. The chain carries TRBV6-5 and TRBJ1-2; 7 bases are shared with TRBD1. The source material was PBMCs. CDR3 amino acids: CASSPRDSWWGYTF. The CDR3 coding sequence is TGTGCCAGCAGTCCCCGGGACAGCTGGTGGGGCTACACCTTC.